These T cell receptor beta chains were read from a single sample in a study of cytotoxic CD8 clonotypes in ibrutinib-treated CLL. The table came from immunoSEQ multiplex PCR; TCRdb's copy has only in-frame clones and leaves some out. The table includes roughly 300,000 clones, about 72% detected once. The sequenced sample was PBMCs, obtained at disease progression, from a patient treated with ibrutinib. The source of these receptors is a human donor with chronic lymphocytic leukemia. Each CDR3 is given with its conserved first and last residue. D genes are given only for firm matches. Rows may omit the clone size; those that give it use once, few, many or a size class.

d_call clone_size j_call v_call cdr3_aa cdr3_nt
- - TRBJ2-5 TRBV28 CASSLERRETQYF TGTGCCAGCAGCCTAGAGAGGAGAGAGACCCAGTACTTC
- - TRBJ2-3 TRBV10-3 CAISPGGDTQYF TGTGCCATCAGCCCCGGGGGAGATACGCAGTATTTT
TRBD2 - TRBJ2-1 TRBV28 CASSPELAGASYNEQFF TGTGCCAGCAGTCCAGAGCTAGCGGGAGCGTCCTACAATGAGCAGTTCTTC
- once TRBJ2-5 TRBV5-6 CASSLRSETQYF TGTGCCAGCAGCTTGCGCTCCGAGACCCAGTACTTC
- - TRBJ2-5 TRBV13 CASSLGAGQYQETQYF TGTGCCAGCAGCTTAGGCGCCGGACAGTACCAAGAGACCCAGTACTTC
- - TRBJ2-1 TRBV5-1 CASSPAKPYNEQFF TGCGCCAGCAGCCCGGCCAAACCCTACAATGAGCAGTTCTTC
TRBD1 - TRBJ1-5 TRBV10-2 CASSEPTGNRALLQPQHF TGCGCCAGCAGTGAGCCGACAGGGAACAGAGCCTTGCTTCAGCCCCAGCATTTT
- few TRBJ2-6 TRBV6-6 CASTPSSGANVLTF TGTGCCAGCACTCCCAGCTCTGGGGCCAACGTCCTGACTTTC
TRBD1 - TRBJ1-1 TRBV5-1 CASSTGGSTFF TGCGCCAGCAGTACAGGGGGCTCGACTTTCTTT
TRBD1 - TRBJ1-6 TRBV2 CASSPDRANSPLHF TGTGCCAGCAGTCCTGACAGGGCTAATTCACCCCTCCACTTT
TRBD2 - TRBJ2-7 TRBV10-3 CAISKLAGHYEQYF TGTGCCATCAGTAAACTAGCGGGCCACTACGAGCAGTACTTC
- - TRBJ1-5 TRBV29-1 CSVREGPELNQPQHF TGCAGCGTTCGGGAGGGGCCGGAGCTAAATCAGCCCCAGCATTTT
- - TRBJ1-2 TRBV5-8 CASSLAWRNYGYTF TGTGCCAGCAGCTTGGCTTGGCGGAACTATGGCTACACCTTC
- few TRBJ1-2 TRBV2 CASSENENSYGYTF TGTGCCAGCAGCGAAAACGAGAACAGCTATGGCTACACCTTC
- - TRBJ2-5 TRBV5-1 CASSLGRRRELQETQYF TGCGCCAGCAGCTTGGGCCGGCGGAGGGAACTACAAGAGACCCAGTACTTC
TRBD2 once TRBJ2-1 TRBV28 CASRSIRDTRLAAYNEQFF TGTGCCAGCAGATCTATCCGGGACACCAGACTAGCGGCCTACAATGAGCAGTTCTTC
- - TRBJ1-3 TRBV5-1 CASSLWEGRSGNTIYF TGCGCCAGCAGCTTGTGGGAAGGGCGCTCTGGAAACACCATATATTTT
- - TRBJ2-7 TRBV6-5 CASSTTGFQYF TGTGCCAGCAGCACAACAGGGTTCCAGTACTTC
- - TRBJ2-7 TRBV7-9 CASSLLSGREEQYF TGTGCCAGCAGCCTTCTAAGCGGGCGAGAGGAGCAGTACTTC
TRBD1 - TRBJ1-6 TRBV6-6 CASSLPGQGFYPLHF TGTGCCAGCAGTTTACCGGGACAGGGGTTTTATCCCCTCCACTTT
- - TRBJ2-7 TRBV19 CASSIGAQTPYEQYF TGTGCCAGTAGTATTGGGGCGCAGACTCCCTACGAGCAGTACTTC
- few TRBJ2-7 TRBV6-5 CASRPGRRAKQYF TGTGCCAGCAGGCCCGGAAGGAGGGCGAAACAGTACTTC
- - TRBJ1-3 TRBV10-1 CATALGGSGNTIYF TGCGCCACCGCCTTAGGGGGATCTGGAAACACCATATATTTT
TRBD1 - TRBJ1-1 TRBV5-1 CASSLAGRQGAEAFF TGCGCCAGCAGCTTGGCCGGCAGACAGGGGGCTGAAGCTTTCTTT
- - TRBJ2-5 TRBV5-1 CASSFGLRGPRAQETQYF TGCGCCAGCAGCTTCGGGCTTCGGGGGCCAAGGGCCCAGGAGACCCAGTACTTC
TRBD1 - TRBJ2-7 TRBV5-1 CASSKDRGPSYEQYF TGCGCCAGCAGCAAGGACAGGGGGCCATCCTACGAGCAGTACTTC
- few TRBJ2-2 TRBV4-1 CASSQNLASTGELFF TGCGCCAGCAGCCAGAACCTAGCGTCCACCGGGGAGCTGTTTTTT
- - TRBJ2-1 TRBV9 CASSSSKWDGDNEQFF TGTGCCAGCAGCTCCTCAAAATGGGACGGGGACAATGAGCAGTTCTTC
TRBD1 - TRBJ2-5 TRBV7-3 CASSLQQGAGETQYF TGTGCCAGCAGCCTACAGCAGGGGGCAGGGGAGACCCAGTACTTC